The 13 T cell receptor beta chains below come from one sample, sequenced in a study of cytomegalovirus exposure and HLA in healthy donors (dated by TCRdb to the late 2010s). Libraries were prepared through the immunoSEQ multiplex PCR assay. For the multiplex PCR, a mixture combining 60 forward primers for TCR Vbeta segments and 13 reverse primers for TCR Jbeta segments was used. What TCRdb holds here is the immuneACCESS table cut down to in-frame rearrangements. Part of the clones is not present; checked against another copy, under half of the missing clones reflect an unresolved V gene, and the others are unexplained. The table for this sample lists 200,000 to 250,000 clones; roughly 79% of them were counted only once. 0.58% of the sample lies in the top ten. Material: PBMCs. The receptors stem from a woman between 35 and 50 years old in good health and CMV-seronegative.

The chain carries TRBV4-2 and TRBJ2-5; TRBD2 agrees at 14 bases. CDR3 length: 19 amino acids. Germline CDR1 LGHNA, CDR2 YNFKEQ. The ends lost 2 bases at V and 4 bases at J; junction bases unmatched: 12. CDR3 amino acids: CASSQSPGTSGGLGETQYF. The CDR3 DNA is TGTGCCAGCAGCCAATCACCCGGGACTAGCGGGGGATTAGGAGAGACCCAGTACTTC.

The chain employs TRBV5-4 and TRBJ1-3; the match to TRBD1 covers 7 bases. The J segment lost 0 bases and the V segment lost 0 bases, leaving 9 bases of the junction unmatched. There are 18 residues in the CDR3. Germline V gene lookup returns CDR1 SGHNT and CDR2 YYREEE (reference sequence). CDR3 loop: CASSLAGLQGSSGNTIYF. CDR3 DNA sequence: TGTGCCAGCAGCTTGGCCGGCCTACAGGGGTCCTCTGGAAACACCATATATTTT.

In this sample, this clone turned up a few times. In DNA, the CDR3 is TGTGCCAGCAGGGGGCTTAATTCACCCCTCCACTTT. Translating gives CASRGLNSPLHF. The rearrangement joins TRBV19 to TRBJ1-6, with TRBD1 matching over 8 bases. The CDR3 extends over 12 amino acids. Losses at the gene ends were 9 bases for V and 6 bases for J; bases not matched to a gene: 1. Germline lookup yields CDR1 LNHDA and CDR2 SQIVND (reference sequence).

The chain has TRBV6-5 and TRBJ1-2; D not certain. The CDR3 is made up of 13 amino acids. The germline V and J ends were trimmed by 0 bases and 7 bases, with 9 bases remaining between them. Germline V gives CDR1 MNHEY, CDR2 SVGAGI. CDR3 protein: CASSYSRGSGYTF. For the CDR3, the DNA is TGTGCCAGCAGTTACTCTCGGGGATCTGGCTACACCTTC.

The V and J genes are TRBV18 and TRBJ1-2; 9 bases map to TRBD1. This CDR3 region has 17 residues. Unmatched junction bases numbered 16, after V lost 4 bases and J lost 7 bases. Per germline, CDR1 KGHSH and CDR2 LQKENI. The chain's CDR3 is CASSLVTTGGEFGGYTF. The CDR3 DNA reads TGTGCCAGCTCACTGGTTACAACAGGGGGCGAATTCGGTGGCTACACCTTC.

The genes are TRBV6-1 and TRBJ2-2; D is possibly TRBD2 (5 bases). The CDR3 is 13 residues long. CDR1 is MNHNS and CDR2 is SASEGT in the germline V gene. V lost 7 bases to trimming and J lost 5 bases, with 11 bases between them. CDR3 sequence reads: CASNGLTTGELFF. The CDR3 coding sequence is TGTGCCAGCAATGGACTTACAACCGGGGAGCTGTTTTTT.

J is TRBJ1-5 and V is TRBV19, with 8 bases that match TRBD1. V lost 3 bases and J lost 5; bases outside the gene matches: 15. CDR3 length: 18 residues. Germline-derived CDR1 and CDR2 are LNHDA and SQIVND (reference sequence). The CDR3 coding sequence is TGTGCCAGTAGTATTCCCCTAGGACAGGGAGGATTATATCAGCCCCAGCATTTT. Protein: CASSIPLGQGGLYQPQHF.

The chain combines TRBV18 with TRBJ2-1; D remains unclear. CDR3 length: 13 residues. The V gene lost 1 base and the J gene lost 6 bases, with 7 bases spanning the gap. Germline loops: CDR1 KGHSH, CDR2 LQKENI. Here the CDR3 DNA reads TGTGCCAGCTCACCACTATCGTCCAATGAGCAGTTCTTC. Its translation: CASSPLSSNEQFF.

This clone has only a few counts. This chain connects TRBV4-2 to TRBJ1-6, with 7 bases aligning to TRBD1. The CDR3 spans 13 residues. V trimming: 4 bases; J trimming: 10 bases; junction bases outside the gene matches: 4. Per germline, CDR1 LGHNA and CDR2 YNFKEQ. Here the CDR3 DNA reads TGTGCCAGCAGCCCCCAGGGGGACTCACCCCTCCACTTT. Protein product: CASSPQGDSPLHF.

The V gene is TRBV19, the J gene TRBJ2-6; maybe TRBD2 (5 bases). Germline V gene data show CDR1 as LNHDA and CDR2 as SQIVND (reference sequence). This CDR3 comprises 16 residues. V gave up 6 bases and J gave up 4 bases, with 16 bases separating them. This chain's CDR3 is CASRVSGGTGANVLTF. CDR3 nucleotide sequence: TGTGCCAGTAGGGTCTCCGGAGGTACCGGGGCCAACGTCCTGACTTTC.

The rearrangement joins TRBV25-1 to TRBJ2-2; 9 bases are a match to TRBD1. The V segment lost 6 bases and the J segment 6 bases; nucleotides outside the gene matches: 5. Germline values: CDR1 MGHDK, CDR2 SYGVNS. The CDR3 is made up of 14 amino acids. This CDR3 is CASSLDRGAGELFF. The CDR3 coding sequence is TGTGCCAGCAGCCTAGACAGGGGGGCCGGGGAGCTGTTTTTT.

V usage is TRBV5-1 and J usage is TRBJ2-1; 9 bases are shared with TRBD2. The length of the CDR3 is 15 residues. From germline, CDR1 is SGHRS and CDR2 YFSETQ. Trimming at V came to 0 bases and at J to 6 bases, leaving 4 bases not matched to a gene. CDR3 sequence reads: CASSLGRGGINEQFF. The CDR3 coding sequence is TGCGCCAGCAGCTTGGGGCGGGGGGGCATCAATGAGCAGTTCTTC.

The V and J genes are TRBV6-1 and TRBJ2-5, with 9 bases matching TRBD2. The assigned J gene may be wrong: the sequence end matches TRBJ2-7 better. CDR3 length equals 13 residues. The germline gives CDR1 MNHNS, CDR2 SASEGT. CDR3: CASSGSGGYEQYF. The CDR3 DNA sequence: TGTGCCAGCAGTGGTAGCGGGGGTTACGAGCAGTACTTC.